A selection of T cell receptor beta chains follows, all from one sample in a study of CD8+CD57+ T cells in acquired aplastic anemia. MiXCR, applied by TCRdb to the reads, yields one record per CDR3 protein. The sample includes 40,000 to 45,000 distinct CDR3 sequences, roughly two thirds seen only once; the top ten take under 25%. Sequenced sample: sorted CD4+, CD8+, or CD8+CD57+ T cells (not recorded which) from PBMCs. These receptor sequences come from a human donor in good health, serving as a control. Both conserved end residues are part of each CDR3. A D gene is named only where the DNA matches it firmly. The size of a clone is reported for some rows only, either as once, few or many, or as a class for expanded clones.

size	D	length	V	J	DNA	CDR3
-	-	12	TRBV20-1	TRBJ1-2	TGCAGTGCTAGATGGGGAGGGCATGGCTACACCTTC	CSARWGGHGYTF
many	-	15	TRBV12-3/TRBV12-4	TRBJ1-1	TGTGCCAGCAGGTCTCGGAACACTGGGGACACTGAAGCTTTCTTT	CASRSRNTGDTEAFF
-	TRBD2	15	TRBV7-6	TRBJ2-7	TGTGCCAGCAGCCCAGGGACTAGCGGGGGCTACGAGCAGTACTTC	CASSPGTSGGYEQYF
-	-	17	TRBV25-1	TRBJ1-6	TGTGCCAGCAGCACCCTAGAAACGAGCTCCTATAATTCACCCCTCCACTTT	CASSTLETSSYNSPLHF
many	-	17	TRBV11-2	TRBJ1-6	TGTGCCAGCAGCACTACCCGGGACATCTACCATAATTCACCCCTCCACTTT	CASSTTRDIYHNSPLHF
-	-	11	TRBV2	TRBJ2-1	TGTGCCAGCAGTGAAGAGGTAGGCACGTTCTTC	CASSEEVGTFF
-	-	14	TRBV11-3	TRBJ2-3	TGTGCCAGCAGCGCAACGATAAGGACAGATACGCAGTATTTT	CASSATIRTDTQYF
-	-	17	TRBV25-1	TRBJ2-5	TGTGCCAGCAGTGACTTGAGTCGGGGGCGCGTCTCAGAGACCCAGTACTTC	CASSDLSRGRVSETQYF
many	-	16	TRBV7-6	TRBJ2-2	TGTGCCAGCAGCGCACGGGGGTCCGTTAACACCGGGGAGCTGTTTTTT	CASSARGSVNTGELFF
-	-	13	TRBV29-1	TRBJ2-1	TGCAGCGTTGAGGGTTCAGGTTACAATGAGCAGTTCTTC	CSVEGSGYNEQFF
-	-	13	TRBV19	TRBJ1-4	TGTGCCAGTAATGGGCAGGGAACCGGGAAACTGTTTTTT	CASNGQGTGKLFF
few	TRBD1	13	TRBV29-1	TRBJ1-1	TGCAGCGTTGGGACAGGAGAAGGGACTGAAGCTTTCTTT	CSVGTGEGTEAFF